This is a list of T cell receptor beta chains from one sample in a study of beta chain features in type 1 diabetes. Sequencing used immunoSEQ multiplex PCR; TCRdb keeps in-frame clones, though not all of them. Seen here are fewer than 25,000 clones, roughly three quarters observed once, and the top ten hold 2.2%. Sequenced: Tregs from blood. Receptor source: a woman between 35 and 50 years old in good health. CDR3s include the opening cysteine and the closing phenylalanine or tryptophan. Fields, in order: D gene, J gene, clone size, V gene, CDR3 DNA, CDR3 protein. A D gene is named only where the DNA matches it firmly. Clone size is not always given. Where it is, it says once, few, many or a class for expanded clones.

D gene: TRBD1; J gene: TRBJ1-1; clone size: few; V gene: TRBV6-1; CDR3 DNA: TGTGCCAGCAGTGAGGGGGGGACAGGGCGCTACACTGAAGCTTTCTTT; CDR3 protein: CASSEGGTGRYTEAFF
D gene: TRBD2; J gene: TRBJ2-2; clone size: -; V gene: TRBV11-2; CDR3 DNA: TGTGCCAGCAGCTCCGGGACTAGCGGGACCGGGGAGCTGTTTTTT; CDR3 protein: CASSSGTSGTGELFF
D gene: -; J gene: TRBJ1-2; clone size: -; V gene: TRBV7-9; CDR3 DNA: TGTGCCACTCCAGCAGGGTCTACTCGTTATGGCTACACCTTC; CDR3 protein: CATPAGSTRYGYTF
D gene: -; J gene: TRBJ2-2; clone size: -; V gene: TRBV27; CDR3 DNA: TGTGCCAGCAGTTCCATTCTTATTTGGCGGGGGAACACCGGGGAGCTGTTTTTT; CDR3 protein: CASSSILIWRGNTGELFF
D gene: -; J gene: TRBJ2-3; clone size: few; V gene: TRBV5-1; CDR3 DNA: TGCGCCAGCAGCTTAGGACAGTTCACAGATACGCAGTATTTT; CDR3 protein: CASSLGQFTDTQYF
D gene: -; J gene: TRBJ1-6; clone size: few; V gene: TRBV25-1; CDR3 DNA: TGTGCCAGCACCCCGCGGGGGTATTCACCCCTCCACTTT; CDR3 protein: CASTPRGYSPLHF
D gene: TRBD1; J gene: TRBJ1-1; clone size: -; V gene: TRBV4-3; CDR3 DNA: TGCGCCAGCAGCCGGGACAGGGACACTGAAGCTTTCTTT; CDR3 protein: CASSRDRDTEAFF
D gene: TRBD1; J gene: TRBJ1-4; clone size: -; V gene: TRBV18; CDR3 DNA: TGTGCCAGCTCACTACGGGACAGGTCCGAAAAACTGTTTTTT; CDR3 protein: CASSLRDRSEKLFF
D gene: -; J gene: TRBJ2-2; clone size: -; V gene: TRBV21-1; CDR3 DNA: TGTGCCAGCAGCAAATGGGGGGGGAACACCGGGGAGCTGTTTTTT; CDR3 protein: CASSKWGGNTGELFF
D gene: TRBD2; J gene: TRBJ2-1; clone size: -; V gene: TRBV7-7; CDR3 DNA: TGTGCTAGCAGCCTCACTAGCGGGGGTGAGCAGTTCTTC; CDR3 protein: CASSLTSGGEQFF
D gene: TRBD2; J gene: TRBJ2-1; clone size: once; V gene: TRBV7-9; CDR3 DNA: TGTGCCAGCAGCTCCTTAGCTGGACTAGCGGGGGGGCGTCAGTTCTTC; CDR3 protein: CASSSLAGLAGGRQFF
D gene: TRBD1; J gene: TRBJ2-1; clone size: once; V gene: TRBV7-2; CDR3 DNA: TGTGCCAGCAGCTACGGGCAGGGGGCGGGTGAGCAGTTCTTC; CDR3 protein: CASSYGQGAGEQFF
D gene: TRBD1; J gene: TRBJ1-6; clone size: few; V gene: TRBV7-9; CDR3 DNA: TGTGCCAGCAGTCTAAGGGGGCCCTATAATTCACCCCTCCACTTT; CDR3 protein: CASSLRGPYNSPLHF
D gene: -; J gene: TRBJ2-5; clone size: -; V gene: TRBV6-1; CDR3 DNA: TGTGCCAGCAGTGAAACCCCAGGTTCATGGGAGACCCAGTACTTC; CDR3 protein: CASSETPGSWETQYF
D gene: TRBD1; J gene: TRBJ1-5; clone size: -; V gene: TRBV29-1; CDR3 DNA: TGCAGCGTTCTAGAGGGGACAGGGGTCCATCAGCCCCAGCATTTT; CDR3 protein: CSVLEGTGVHQPQHF
D gene: TRBD1; J gene: TRBJ1-2; clone size: few; V gene: TRBV19; CDR3 DNA: TGTGCCAGTAGTTCCCATCGGACAGGCCTTCGCTATGGCTACACCTTC; CDR3 protein: CASSSHRTGLRYGYTF
D gene: -; J gene: TRBJ2-1; clone size: -; V gene: TRBV11-2; CDR3 DNA: TGTGCCAGCAGCTTATATGGACAGTTGGAGCAGTTCTTC; CDR3 protein: CASSLYGQLEQFF
D gene: -; J gene: TRBJ2-1; clone size: few; V gene: TRBV4-3; CDR3 DNA: TGCGCCAGCAGCAAAAGCCGACTACGGGAGCAGTTCTTC; CDR3 protein: CASSKSRLREQFF
D gene: -; J gene: TRBJ2-5; clone size: few; V gene: TRBV7-2; CDR3 DNA: TGTGCCAGCAGCTTAGACGCACTAGCCGGGGAGACCCAGTACTTC; CDR3 protein: CASSLDALAGETQYF
D gene: TRBD2; J gene: TRBJ2-4; clone size: -; V gene: TRBV6-6; CDR3 DNA: TGTGCCAGCACTCCCGTTAGCGGGGCGGCCAAAAACATTCAGTACTTC; CDR3 protein: CASTPVSGAAKNIQYF
D gene: -; J gene: TRBJ2-7; clone size: -; V gene: TRBV5-6; CDR3 DNA: TGTGCCAGCAGCGGTAGAAAAAACTACGAGCAGTACTTC; CDR3 protein: CASSGRKNYEQYF
D gene: -; J gene: TRBJ1-5; clone size: few; V gene: TRBV29-1; CDR3 DNA: TGCAGCGTTGGTTTCGGGGGCAATCAGCCCCAGCATTTT; CDR3 protein: CSVGFGGNQPQHF
D gene: TRBD1; J gene: TRBJ1-2; clone size: -; V gene: TRBV5-1; CDR3 DNA: TGCGCCAGCAGCTCCCAGGGGGACTATGGCTACACCTTC; CDR3 protein: CASSSQGDYGYTF
D gene: TRBD1; J gene: TRBJ1-2; clone size: -; V gene: TRBV5-1; CDR3 DNA: TGCGCCAGCAGCTCCGCCCGGGACAGGATTGGCTACACCTTC; CDR3 protein: CASSSARDRIGYTF
D gene: -; J gene: TRBJ2-5; clone size: -; V gene: TRBV14; CDR3 DNA: TGTGCCAGCAGCCACCGATTCACTCAAGAGACCCAGTACTTC; CDR3 protein: CASSHRFTQETQYF
D gene: TRBD1; J gene: TRBJ2-2; clone size: medium-sized; V gene: TRBV7-9; CDR3 DNA: TGTGCCAGTAGAGCGGGACAGGGGAACACCGGGGAGCTGTTTTTT; CDR3 protein: CASRAGQGNTGELFF
D gene: -; J gene: TRBJ2-4; clone size: -; V gene: TRBV5-6; CDR3 DNA: TGTGCCAGCATTCGTCGAGGGAATTTAAACATTCAGTACTTC; CDR3 protein: CASIRRGNLNIQYF
D gene: -; J gene: TRBJ2-7; clone size: -; V gene: TRBV6-6; CDR3 DNA: TGTGCCAGCAGTTCCGTCTACGAGCAGTACTTC; CDR3 protein: CASSSVYEQYF
D gene: TRBD1; J gene: TRBJ1-2; clone size: -; V gene: TRBV10-3; CDR3 DNA: TGTGCCATCGGTGGACAGGGGAATAACTATGGCTACACCTTC; CDR3 protein: CAIGGQGNNYGYTF
D gene: -; J gene: TRBJ2-5; clone size: -; V gene: TRBV11-2; CDR3 DNA: TGTGCCAGCAGCTTAGCCCTAGCGGAGACCCAGTACTTC; CDR3 protein: CASSLALAETQYF
D gene: -; J gene: TRBJ2-1; clone size: -; V gene: TRBV19; CDR3 DNA: TGTGCCAGTACCAAGGGACATTTGACCTACAATGAGCAGTTCTTC; CDR3 protein: CASTKGHLTYNEQFF
D gene: TRBD2; J gene: TRBJ2-3; clone size: -; V gene: TRBV10-3; CDR3 DNA: TGTGCCATCAGTGATCGCGGGGGGGCCCTAGATACGCAGTATTTT; CDR3 protein: CAISDRGGALDTQYF
D gene: TRBD1; J gene: TRBJ2-6; clone size: -; V gene: TRBV2; CDR3 DNA: TGTGCCAGCGGCCCGGACAGGCGACCCAACGTCCTGACTTTC; CDR3 protein: CASGPDRRPNVLTF
D gene: -; J gene: TRBJ1-2; clone size: few; V gene: TRBV7-9; CDR3 DNA: TGTGCCAGCAGCTTCACCGCCGGGACAGGCTACACCTTC; CDR3 protein: CASSFTAGTGYTF
D gene: TRBD1; J gene: TRBJ1-5; clone size: -; V gene: TRBV7-8; CDR3 DNA: TGTGCCAGCAGCTTAAGACAGGGGAATCAGCCCCAGCATTTT; CDR3 protein: CASSLRQGNQPQHF
D gene: -; J gene: TRBJ1-2; clone size: -; V gene: TRBV13; CDR3 DNA: TGTGCCAGCAGCTTTGAAGGACTATCTTTTGATGGCTACACCTTC; CDR3 protein: CASSFEGLSFDGYTF
D gene: -; J gene: TRBJ2-7; clone size: -; V gene: TRBV2; CDR3 DNA: TGTGCCAGCAGTGTTGAGGAGGGGGGGGAGCAGTACTTC; CDR3 protein: CASSVEEGGEQYF
D gene: -; J gene: TRBJ2-7; clone size: -; V gene: TRBV18; CDR3 DNA: TGTGCCAGCTCACTCGACAGTTACGAGCAGTACTTC; CDR3 protein: CASSLDSYEQYF
D gene: TRBD2; J gene: TRBJ2-5; clone size: once; V gene: TRBV7-2; CDR3 DNA: TGTGCCAGCAGCCCCAGCGGGAGCACGCAAGAGACCCAGTACTTC; CDR3 protein: CASSPSGSTQETQYF
D gene: -; J gene: TRBJ2-3; clone size: few; V gene: TRBV7-4; CDR3 DNA: TGTGCCAGCAGCCCTGGGTCAGGGTACGGAGATACGCAGTATTTT; CDR3 protein: CASSPGSGYGDTQYF
D gene: TRBD1; J gene: TRBJ2-7; clone size: -; V gene: TRBV2; CDR3 DNA: TGTGCCAGCAGGGGGACAGGGCGGTACTACGAGCAGTACTTC; CDR3 protein: CASRGTGRYYEQYF
D gene: -; J gene: TRBJ1-4; clone size: -; V gene: TRBV5-8; CDR3 DNA: TGTGCCAGCAGCTTGGAATCGCGAAGCCGCGTGTATGAAAAACTGTTTTTT; CDR3 protein: CASSLESRSRVYEKLFF
D gene: TRBD2; J gene: TRBJ2-1; clone size: -; V gene: TRBV5-4; CDR3 DNA: TGTGCCAGTTCCCCCGGGGGGGAGCAGTTCTTC; CDR3 protein: CASSPGGEQFF
D gene: -; J gene: TRBJ2-3; clone size: -; V gene: TRBV19; CDR3 DNA: TGTGCCAGTGGGGGCAGGGCCCGCATGGATACGCAGTATTTT; CDR3 protein: CASGGRARMDTQYF
D gene: TRBD1; J gene: TRBJ2-1; clone size: -; V gene: TRBV30; CDR3 DNA: TGTGCCTGGAGTGTACTTCGGGGGACAGGGATTGGCAATGAGCAGTTCTTC; CDR3 protein: CAWSVLRGTGIGNEQFF
D gene: -; J gene: TRBJ1-2; clone size: large; V gene: TRBV19; CDR3 DNA: TGTGCCAGTAGTATAGGTACACAGGTCTATGGCTACACCTTC; CDR3 protein: CASSIGTQVYGYTF
D gene: TRBD1; J gene: TRBJ1-2; clone size: -; V gene: TRBV7-2; CDR3 DNA: TGTGCCAGCAGCTTCCGGACAGGGGCGAACTATGGCTACACCTTC; CDR3 protein: CASSFRTGANYGYTF
D gene: -; J gene: TRBJ1-2; clone size: few; V gene: TRBV10-3; CDR3 DNA: TGTGCCATCAAAAAGACAGGCCCTTATGGCTACACCTTC; CDR3 protein: CAIKKTGPYGYTF
D gene: -; J gene: TRBJ1-2; clone size: -; V gene: TRBV27; CDR3 DNA: TGTGCCAGCAGTTCACAGGGCAACTATGGCTACACCTTC; CDR3 protein: CASSSQGNYGYTF
D gene: TRBD2; J gene: TRBJ2-3; clone size: few; V gene: TRBV19; CDR3 DNA: TGTGCCAGTAGTATAGCGACTAGCGGGGGCCTTCCGTATACGCAGTATTTT; CDR3 protein: CASSIATSGGLPYTQYF
D gene: -; J gene: TRBJ2-7; clone size: -; V gene: TRBV12-2; CDR3 DNA: TGTGCAAGTCGCTCTAGACAGATATACGAGCAGTACTTC; CDR3 protein: CASRSRQIYEQYF
D gene: -; J gene: TRBJ2-2; clone size: -; V gene: TRBV4-1; CDR3 DNA: TGCGCCAGCAGTGTAACAGAAAACACCGGGGAGCTGTTTTTT; CDR3 protein: CASSVTENTGELFF
D gene: -; J gene: TRBJ1-1; clone size: -; V gene: TRBV19; CDR3 DNA: TGTGCCGCGAGAGGTTTTCGGAACACTGAAGCTTTCTTT; CDR3 protein: CAARGFRNTEAFF